This T cell receptor (beta chain) appears in the sequencing data of a study of response to subunit inactivated influenza vaccine (dated 2018 in TCRdb). For context, the study as a whole: Deep quantitative profiling of the T cell receptor repertoire was used in the study to follow responses to a trivalent subunit inactivated influenza vaccine. The paper's findings and limits, for the study overall: The authors suggested that each seasonal influenza vaccination may recruit only a limited number of new T cells.

Library generation was performed with RT-PCR. Sequencing used an Illumina HiSeq 2500. TCRdb cleaned the public reads at Q25 with fastp, built clones with MiXCR and kept in-frame beta chains. Entries are consolidated by CDR3 protein sequence, retaining the most common genes and DNA. The sample records 550,000 to 650,000 distinct CDR3 sequences, about an eighth of which are singletons. Approximately 10% of the sample rests with the top ten. The CDR1 and CDR2 encoded by the germline V gene are SNHLY and FYNNEI. Trimming removed 3 bases from V and 0 bases from J, leaving 7 bases between the germline ends. The cysteine opens and the phenylalanine closes a CDR3 of 14 amino acids. The read is trimmed to its CDR3 DNA, 42 bases read in frame from base 1. As to this clonotype: What antigen it recognizes has not been identified. Base qualities are not provided; no much larger clone lies one nucleotide away.

The material sequenced was PBMCs from blood, taken on the day of vaccination. The clonotype was recovered from a man aged 45-65 years who received an inactivated influenza vaccine. Donor details come from another sample of the same person, matched by shared clones. The chain uses TRBV2 and TRBJ2-3; the D gene cannot be named for sure. The CDR3 loop reads CASSDPFSTDTQYF. In nucleotides, the sequence is TGTGCCAGCAGTGATCCCTTTAGCACAGATACGCAGTATTTT.